This TCR beta chain was recovered during a study of blood T cell repertoires in COVID-19. Across the whole study: Donors in the United States, Italy and Spain gave samples during acute or convalescent COVID-19. T cells, B-cell-depleted T cells, or PBMCs supplied cDNA or gDNA.

Germline-derived CDR1 and CDR2 are SGHAT and FQNNGV. The CDR3 loop spans 14 amino acids. Trimming left V 1 base short and J 6 bases short, with 11 bases between. As handled by the study authors: Amplification from reference gene primers served as the basis for estimated nucleated cell counts. TCRdb's copy holds only in-frame clones and misses some; the assay was immunoSEQ multiplex PCR. The DNA gave D and trimming, while V, J and clone size come from that table. The sample consists of about 110,000 clones, approximately 65% of them appearing once. J is TRBJ2-3 and V is TRBV11-2; tentatively, D is TRBD2 (5 bases). The source material was peripheral blood. The TCR comes from a woman aged 55-70 years with acute or convalescent COVID-19. The CDR3 sequence: CASSLVGAADTQYF. The CDR3 nucleotides read TGTGCCAGCAGCTTAGTGGGAGCGGCGGATACGCAGTATTTT.